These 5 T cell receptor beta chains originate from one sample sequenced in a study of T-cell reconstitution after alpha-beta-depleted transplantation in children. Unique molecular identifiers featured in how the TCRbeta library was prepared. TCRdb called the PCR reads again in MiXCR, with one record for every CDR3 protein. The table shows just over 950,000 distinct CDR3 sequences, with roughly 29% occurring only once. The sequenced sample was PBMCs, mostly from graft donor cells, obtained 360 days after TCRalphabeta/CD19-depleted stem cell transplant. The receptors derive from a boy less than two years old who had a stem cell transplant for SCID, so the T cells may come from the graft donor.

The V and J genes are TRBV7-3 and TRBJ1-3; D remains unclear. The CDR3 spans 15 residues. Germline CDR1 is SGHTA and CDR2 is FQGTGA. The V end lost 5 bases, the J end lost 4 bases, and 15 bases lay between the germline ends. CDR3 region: CASSIAGSPGNTIYF. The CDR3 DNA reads TGTGCCAGCAGCATAGCGGGGTCACCCGGAAACACCATATATTTT.

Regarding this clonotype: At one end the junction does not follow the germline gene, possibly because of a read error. The CDR3: CASNLLDYRDSNNEQFF. The CDR3 bases are TGTGCCAGCAACTTACTGGACTACCGGGACTCTAACAATGAGCAGTTCTTC. The chain joins TRBV7-4 to TRBJ2-1; D is possibly TRBD2 (6 bases). Germline V CDR1 and CDR2: SGHVT, SQSDAQ. This CDR3 region has 17 residues.

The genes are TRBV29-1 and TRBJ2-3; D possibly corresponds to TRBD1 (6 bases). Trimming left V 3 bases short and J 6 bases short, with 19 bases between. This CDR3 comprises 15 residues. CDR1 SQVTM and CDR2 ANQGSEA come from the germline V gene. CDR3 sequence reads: CSVDPTGFRQDTQYF. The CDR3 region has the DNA TGCAGCGTTGACCCAACAGGGTTTCGTCAGGATACGCAGTATTTT.

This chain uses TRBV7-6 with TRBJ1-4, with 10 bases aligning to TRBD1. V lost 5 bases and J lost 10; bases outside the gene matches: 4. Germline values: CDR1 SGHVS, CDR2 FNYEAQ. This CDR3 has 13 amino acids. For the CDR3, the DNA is TGTGCCAGCAGCGGTCGACAGGGGGCAAAACTGTTTTTT. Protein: CASSGRQGAKLFF.

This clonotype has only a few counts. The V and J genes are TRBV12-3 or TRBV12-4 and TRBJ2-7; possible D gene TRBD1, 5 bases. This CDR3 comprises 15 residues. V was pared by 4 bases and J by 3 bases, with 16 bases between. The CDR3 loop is CASSCPDKQIYEQYF. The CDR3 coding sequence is TGTGCCAGCAGTTGCCCGGACAAACAAATCTACGAGCAGTACTTC.